Given below is one T cell receptor beta chain in context. Antigen unknown. The data derive from a study of T cell responses to AZD1222 COVID-19 vaccine. Whole-study results and caveats: Of the AZD1222 recipients, only 5 or 6 were seropositive at baseline. Nearly half of the spike-specific TCRs reportedly recognize variant regions that carry no mutations.

Method: immunoSEQ multiplex PCR; TCRdb's copy keeps in-frame clones and lacks some. The sample carries roughly 60,000 clones, approximately 80% recorded once. The CDR3 has 13 amino acids. Germline CDR1 SGHNT, CDR2 YENEEA. V shed 6 bases and J 4 bases; nucleotides not matched to a gene: 4. The V and J genes are TRBV11-3 and TRBJ2-3, with 7 bases fitting TRBD1. Sequencing used peripheral blood, obtained 28 days after the second AZD1222 dose. The source of this sequence is an adult who received the AZD1222 COVID-19 vaccine. This CDR3 reads CASRGQGADTQYF. The DNA for the CDR3 is TGTGCCAGCAGAGGCCAGGGGGCAGATACGCAGTATTTT.